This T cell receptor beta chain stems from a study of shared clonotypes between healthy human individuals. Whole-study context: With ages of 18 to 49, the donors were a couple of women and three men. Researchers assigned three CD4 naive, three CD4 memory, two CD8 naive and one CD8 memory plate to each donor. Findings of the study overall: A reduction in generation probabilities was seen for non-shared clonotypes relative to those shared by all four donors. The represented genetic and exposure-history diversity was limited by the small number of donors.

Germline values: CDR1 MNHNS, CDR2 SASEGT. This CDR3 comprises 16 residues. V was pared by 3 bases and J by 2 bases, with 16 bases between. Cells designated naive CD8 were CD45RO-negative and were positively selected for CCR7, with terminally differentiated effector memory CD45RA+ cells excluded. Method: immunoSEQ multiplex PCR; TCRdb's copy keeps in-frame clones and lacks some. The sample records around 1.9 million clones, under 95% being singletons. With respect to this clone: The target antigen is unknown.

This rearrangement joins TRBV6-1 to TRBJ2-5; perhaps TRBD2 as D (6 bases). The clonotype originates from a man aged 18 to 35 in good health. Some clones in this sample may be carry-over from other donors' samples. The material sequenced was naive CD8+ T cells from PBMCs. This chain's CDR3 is CASSDGLGLLQETQYF. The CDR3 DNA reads TGTGCCAGCAGTGACGGGCTGGGACTCCTACAAGAGACCCAGTACTTC.